This TCR beta chain was sequenced in a study of T cell clonality in common variable immunodeficiency (dated by TCRdb to about 2015). What the study reported, not specific to this receptor: It was noted by the authors that sequencing of the repertoires of T cell subpopulations would be needed to clarify the cause of the increased clonality in CVID. Increased TCRbeta clonality was found in CVID subjects compared with healthy controls (t-test p = 0.018), with the increase being most characteristic of about a third of subjects. Fewer TCRbeta clones were shared among CVID subjects than among healthy controls (p < 0.0001). Although equal DNA input was used, an average of about 83,000 unique sequences per sample was obtained for controls, compared with about 31,547 for CVID samples. Correlations of repertoire features with clinical complications were constrained by heterogeneity among patients within the CVID cohort. Reportedly, TCRbeta sequences from CVID had fewer deletions and N-nucleotide insertions, and highly modified clones with 13 or more V deletions were absent from CVID.

Equivalent amounts of genomic DNA from CVID and control samples were used as sequencing input. For every sample, a 60 bp segment covering the rearranged TCRbeta CDR3 region was amplified and then sequenced. The immunoSEQ assay, a bias-corrected multiplex PCR combined with high-throughput sequencing, was used for TCRbeta amplification. The authors' analysis ran thus. Every unique nucleotide sequence was considered a clone and was annotated with V, D and J genes, copy number and frequency. Sequences were labeled productive if in frame, and non-productive if out of frame or containing stop codons. Clonality was calculated from Shannon's entropy as previously described. The predicted amino acid sequences of productive clones were used to derive the mean CDR3 Kyte-Doolittle hydropathy. Hierarchical clustering of scaled V gene usage was performed with the R hclust function using Manhattan distance and complete linkage. Sharing of clones by CDR3 amino acid sequence was evaluated through resampling of 12 repertoires per group over 100 rounds. The repertoires were searched for around 72 published EBV-specific and roughly 240 published CMV-specific TCRbeta sequences. A couple of CVID samples that yielded fewer than 10,000 sequences were excluded from the analysis, so roughly 42 CVID repertoires were retained. TCRdb mirrors the immuneACCESS table, restricted to in-frame sequences. Some clones are absent from its copies; in checked studies, under half trace to an unresolved V gene, and the reason for the others is unknown. V and J calls and clone size are copied from that table; D and trimming were computed from the DNA. There are some 38,000 clones in this sample, and none of them is a singleton. The ten largest clones take up 3% of the sample.

Predominantly Caucasian heritage was noted among both the CVID patients and the healthy controls. From each donor, about 4.5 to 9 ml of heparinized peripheral whole blood was collected. TCRbeta CDR3 repertoires were sequenced from genomic DNA of adults with common variable immune deficiency (CVID) and healthy adult controls. There were around 22 healthy adult volunteers in the control group (around twelve female and ten or so male), ranging in age from roughly 23 to 70 years, with a mean age of roughly 35. Diluted blood was density-centrifuged over Hypaque 1077 or Ficoll-Paque to isolate peripheral blood mononuclear cells. Unsorted mononuclear cells served as the source of genomic DNA, which was extracted either by Qiagen column purification or by a centrifugation-based method. This clone was detected only a few times. This clone's antigen is unknown. The read ends 3 residues before the CDR3 terminus; that terminus is restored from the germline J gene.

From its cysteine to its phenylalanine, the CDR3 spans 15 amino acids. Sequencing covers 36 bases of the CDR3, shown here with the frame starting at base 1. The CDR1 and CDR2 encoded by the germline V gene (reference sequence) are SEHNR and FQNEAQ. The origin of this receptor is a person aged 18 to 75 in good health. Sequenced input: peripheral blood mononuclear cells. The receptor chain draws on TRBV7-9 and TRBJ1-2; the D gene assignment is ambiguous. The CDR3 protein is CASSPSGSSYNDYTF. The CDR3 bases that were read are TGTGCCAGCAGCCCTAGCGGGAGCTCCTACAATGAC.